This TCR beta chain was identified in a study of blood T cells in healthy people across ages. Using a J-beta primer mix together with a sample-barcoded 5' primer, a second PCR was run for roughly 6 to 12 cycles. All cDNA molecules were each tagged by a template-switch adaptor with 12 random nucleotides. Every sample gave at least 2.5 million paired-end reads containing CDR3. TCRdb used MiXCR to reprocess the 5' RACE reads, holding one entry per CDR3 protein. The table lists 1.5 million to 1.9 million distinct CDR3 sequences, about 42% of them singletons. The CDR3 is 14 amino acids. V was cut by 5 bases and J by 6 bases, with 16 bases left in between. Germline CDR1 LNHNV, CDR2 YYDKDF (reference sequence). Each donor's blood draw was approximately 10 milliliters of peripheral blood.

The TCR sequence derives from a young woman in good health. This sequence joins TRBV15 and TRBJ1-2; possibly TRBD1 for D (5 bases). The specimen sequenced was blood. Written as DNA, the CDR3 is TGTGCCACCAGCGTGGATCAGGGCGGCCATGGCTACACCTTC. Protein: CATSVDQGGHGYTF.